Sequencing of this TCR beta chain was carried out in a study of cytomegalovirus exposure and HLA in healthy donors. Study-wide background: HLA-typed donors were the source of around 77 million unique TCRs held in an early data release. Within the Caucasian-associated ancestry cluster were under 85% of the 350 to 400 genotyped donors.

Amplification used 60 Vbeta primers and 13 Jbeta primers. Sequencing was performed with immunoSEQ multiplex PCR; in TCRdb, only in-frame clones are kept and a portion is missing. The data show approximately 50,000 clones, and the top ten clones hold around 12%. This CDR3 comprises 15 residues. CDR1 MNHNY and CDR2 SVGAGI come from the germline V gene (reference sequence). The origin of this receptor is a man between 18 and 29 years old in good health and CMV-seropositive. Sequencing was carried out using PBMCs. V usage is TRBV6-6 and J usage is TRBJ2-5, with 9 bases that match TRBD1. The better agreement between TRBJ2-7 and the DNA end casts doubt on the J call. The CDR3 here is CASSYSGTGLDEQYF. The CDR3 DNA reads TGTGCCAGCAGTTACTCGGGGACAGGGTTAGACGAGCAGTACTTC.